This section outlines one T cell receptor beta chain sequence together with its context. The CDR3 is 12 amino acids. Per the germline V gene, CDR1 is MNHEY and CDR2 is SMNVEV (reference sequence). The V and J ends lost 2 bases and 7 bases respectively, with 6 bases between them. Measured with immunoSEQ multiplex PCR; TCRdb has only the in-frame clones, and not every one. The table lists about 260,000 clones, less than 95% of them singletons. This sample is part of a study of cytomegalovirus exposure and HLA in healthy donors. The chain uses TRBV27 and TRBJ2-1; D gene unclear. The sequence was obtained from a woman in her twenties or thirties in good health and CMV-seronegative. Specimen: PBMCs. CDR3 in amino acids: CASSLIPNEQFF. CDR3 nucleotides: TGTGCCAGCAGTTTAATCCCAAATGAGCAGTTCTTC.